The T cell receptor beta chain under discussion was sequenced for a study of blood T cell repertoires in COVID-19. The table came from immunoSEQ multiplex PCR; TCRdb's copy has only in-frame clones and leaves some out. The sample consists of approximately 170,000 clones, around 80% of them appearing once. The V gene's germline CDR1 is MDHEN and CDR2 SYDVKM. CDR3 length: 14 residues. V was pared by 4 bases and J by 7 bases, with 13 bases between. Source material: PBMCs or T cells enriched from blood (not recorded which). This receptor was taken from a woman aged 50 to 65 in a cohort exposed to, infected with or recovered from COVID-19 (not recorded which). This chain uses TRBV28 with TRBJ1-4; D is unclear. Written as DNA, the CDR3 is TGTGCCAGCAGTTCGGCCCCCCGGGTTGAAAAACTGTTTTTT. Translated: CASSSAPRVEKLFF.